What follows describes a single TCR beta chain. This specimen comes from a study of blood T cell repertoires in COVID-19. Clones were sequenced by immunoSEQ multiplex PCR, and TCRdb holds only the in-frame ones, with some missing. The sample lists 71,000 or so clones; about 86% were seen once. This CDR3 is 15 amino acids long. The germline gives CDR1 SGDLS, CDR2 YYNGEE. The ends lost 0 bases at V and 5 bases at J; junction bases unmatched: 5. V and J are TRBV9 and TRBJ2-5, with 9 bases matching TRBD1. Sequencing was done on a sample of peripheral blood. The TCR was taken from a man of 80 years or more in a cohort sampled during active COVID-19. The CDR3 sequence is CASSVGTGAGETQYF. The CDR3 nucleotides read TGTGCCAGCAGCGTAGGGACAGGGGCCGGGGAGACCCAGTACTTC.